This T cell receptor beta chain was recovered during a study of cytomegalovirus exposure and HLA in healthy donors. Findings of the study overall: Three chains linked to CMV were shown in vitro to be specific for CMV antigens. The dataset shows that most TCR sequences were rare, while some public TCRs occurred in many donors. The analysis excluded some indistinguishable V segments, including TRBV6-2 and TRBV6-3.

13 Jbeta primers and 60 Vbeta primers were used for the PCR. Libraries were prepared by immunoSEQ multiplex PCR; TCRdb keeps only in-frame clonotypes and omits some of them. In the table there are tens of thousands of clones, roughly 80% of which are singletons. Each donor was nominally healthy when sampled (though unrecorded immune exposures were likely). For this clone: Its specificity is not known.

The CDR3 extends over 14 amino acids. Germline V gene data show CDR1 as LNHDA and CDR2 as SQIVND (reference sequence). The V end lost 3 bases, the J end lost 3 bases, and 12 bases lay between the germline ends. The origin of this receptor is a man aged 40-55 years in good health and CMV-seronegative. The chain links TRBV19 to TRBJ2-7; possible D gene TRBD2, 6 bases. Sequences were obtained from PBMCs. In nucleotides, the CDR3 is TGTGCCAGTAGTATTGCCGGGAGCGACTACGAGCAGTACTTC. Amino acid sequence: CASSIAGSDYEQYF.